This is a list of T cell receptor beta chains from one sample in a study of blood T cells in healthy people across ages. TCRdb reprocessed the 5' RACE reads via MiXCR and lists one record per CDR3 protein. The sample records 790,000 or so distinct CDR3 sequences, more than 50% being singletons. Sequenced: blood. The source is a man in his forties in good health. Each CDR3 is given with its conserved first and last residue. D genes are given only for firm matches. Expanded clones are given a class, and other clones once, few, many or no size at all.

D gene,clone size,V gene,J gene,CDR3 protein,CDR3 DNA
.,.,TRBV28,TRBJ2-6,CASSLRGYGANVLTF,TGTGCCAGCAGTTTACGAGGGTACGGGGCCAACGTCCTGACTTTC
.,.,TRBV20-1,TRBJ1-5,CSASIPGNQPQHF,TGCAGTGCTAGTATCCCAGGCAATCAGCCCCAGCATTTT
.,.,TRBV7-9,TRBJ2-7,CASSLGSGERYF,TGTGCCAGCAGCTTAGGGTCGGGGGAGCGGTACTTC
TRBD1,few,TRBV14,TRBJ1-2,CASSLTGGHGYTF,TGTGCCAGCAGCCTCACAGGGGGTCATGGCTACACCTTC
.,.,TRBV10-3,TRBJ1-1,CAISESASEAFF,TGTGCCATCAGTGAGTCGGCCAGTGAAGCTTTCTTT
.,few,TRBV7-2,TRBJ2-5,CASSLQTDKETQYF,TGTGCCAGCAGCTTACAGACAGATAAAGAGACCCAGTACTTC
.,.,TRBV18,TRBJ1-1,CASSPFSDTEAFF,TGTGCCAGCTCACCCTTTTCCGACACTGAAGCTTTCTTT
TRBD2,.,TRBV5-1,TRBJ2-7,CASSLSAGGLYEQYF,TGCGCCAGCAGCTTGTCAGCGGGGGGGCTCTACGAGCAGTACTTC
.,few,TRBV6-5,TRBJ2-7,CASSYSNRPGSYEQYF,TGTGCCAGCAGTTACTCGAACAGGCCGGGCTCCTACGAGCAGTACTTC
.,.,TRBV3-1,TRBJ2-7,CASSQGAAGAYEQYF,TGTGCCAGCAGCCAAGGGGCCGCAGGGGCCTACGAGCAGTACTTC
TRBD1,.,TRBV11-2,TRBJ2-7,CASSLGRGRGYYEQYF,TGTGCCAGCAGCTTAGGTAGGGGGCGCGGATACTACGAGCAGTACTTC
TRBD1,.,TRBV20-1,TRBJ2-3,CSAREATGISTDTQYF,TGCAGTGCTAGAGAAGCGACAGGGATAAGCACAGATACGCAGTATTTT
.,.,TRBV11-2,TRBJ2-1,CASSLGGWGGSNEQFF,TGTGCCAGCAGCTTAGGTGGGTGGGGGGGCTCCAATGAGCAGTTCTTC
.,few,TRBV7-2,TRBJ2-3,CASSFFSTDTQYF,TGTGCCAGCAGCTTCTTCAGCACAGATACGCAGTATTTT
.,.,TRBV20-1,TRBJ2-2,CSAAPGLINTGELFF,TGCAGTGCTGCACCGGGACTTATCAACACCGGGGAGCTGTTTTTT
.,few,TRBV6-5,TRBJ1-5,CASSLYPNQPQHF,TGTGCCAGCAGTCTATACCCCAATCAGCCCCAGCATTTT
.,.,TRBV20-1,TRBJ2-5,CSASFPGRLGETQYF,TGCAGTGCTAGTTTTCCAGGGCGGTTGGGAGAGACCCAGTACTTC
.,.,TRBV5-1,TRBJ1-2,CASSLEQASAGYTF,TGCGCCAGCAGCTTGGAGCAGGCCTCCGCTGGCTACACCTTC
.,few,TRBV12-3/TRBV12-4,TRBJ2-6,CASGPGANVLTF,TGTGCCAGCGGGCCTGGGGCCAACGTCCTGACTTTC
.,.,TRBV27,TRBJ1-2,CASSTIGTSDYGYTF,TGTGCCAGCAGTACCATAGGGACCTCAGATTATGGCTACACCTTC
TRBD1,.,TRBV27,TRBJ2-7,CASSLSTGTGNYEQYF,TGTGCCAGCAGTTTATCAACCGGGACAGGGAACTACGAGCAGTACTTC
.,.,TRBV5-1,TRBJ2-7,CASSQAPTAGYITTETEQYF,TGCGCCAGCAGCCAAGCTCCGACAGCCGGTTATATAACAACCGAGACCGAGCAGTACTTC
.,.,TRBV20-1,TRBJ2-7,CSASKVATPRAYEQYF,TGCAGTGCTAGTAAGGTAGCGACTCCCAGGGCCTACGAGCAGTACTTC
.,few,TRBV7-2,TRBJ2-7,CASSLAASPSYHYEQYF,TGTGCCAGCAGCTTAGCGGCGTCGCCAAGCTATCACTACGAGCAGTACTTC
TRBD1,once,TRBV5-1,TRBJ2-5,CASSSLGGQGEETQYF,TGCGCCAGCAGTTCGCTTGGAGGACAGGGGGAGGAGACCCAGTACTTC
TRBD2,.,TRBV29-1,TRBJ2-1,CSVVEGLAGGSYNEQFF,TGCAGCGTTGTCGAGGGGCTAGCGGGAGGTAGCTACAATGAGCAGTTCTTC
.,.,TRBV5-1,TRBJ2-5,CASSLDSPLRETQYF,TGCGCCAGCAGCTTGGACAGCCCTCTTCGAGAGACCCAGTACTTC
.,.,TRBV6-6,TRBJ2-3,CASSYVWSATDTQYF,TGTGCCAGCAGTTACGTTTGGTCCGCCACAGATACGCAGTATTTT
.,.,TRBV10-3,TRBJ2-7,CASVLATTYNEQYF,TGTGCCAGTGTCCTAGCCACAACCTACAATGAGCAGTACTTC
TRBD1,few,TRBV2,TRBJ2-3,CAGSKGQATDTQYF,TGTGCCGGATCTAAAGGACAGGCAACAGATACGCAGTATTTT
.,few,TRBV7-3,TRBJ2-5,CASSLDSTGKTQYF,TGTGCCAGCAGCTTGGACTCGACGGGGAAGACCCAGTACTTC
.,.,TRBV7-9,TRBJ2-1,CASALARRTVLYNEQFF,TGTGCCAGTGCTTTGGCTAGACGGACCGTTTTATACAATGAGCAGTTCTTC
.,.,TRBV28,TRBJ2-5,CASSPTDGAQETQYF,TGTGCCAGCAGTCCCACTGACGGGGCCCAAGAGACCCAGTACTTC
TRBD2,few,TRBV4-1,TRBJ2-5,CASSPPARRYLAGWVQYF,TGCGCCAGCAGCCCTCCTGCCCGGCGGTACCTAGCGGGATGGGTCCAGTACTTC
TRBD2,few,TRBV7-2,TRBJ2-1,CASSLMRESIGWFF,TGTGCCAGCAGCTTAATGCGGGAGTCCATCGGGTGGTTCTTC
.,.,TRBV29-1,TRBJ1-1,CSGTETVNTEAFF,TGCAGCGGCACGGAGACGGTGAACACTGAAGCTTTCTTT
.,.,TRBV7-9,TRBJ2-1,CASSLESRGRDEQFF,TGTGCCAGCAGCTTAGAGAGCAGGGGACGCGATGAGCAGTTCTTC
TRBD1,.,TRBV12-5,TRBJ1-1,CASGTGESGTEAFF,TGTGCTAGTGGTACAGGGGAAAGCGGGACTGAAGCTTTCTTT
.,.,TRBV5-6,TRBJ1-4,CASSSVRAASNEKLFF,TGTGCCAGCAGCTCAGTGCGGGCAGCCTCTAATGAAAAACTGTTTTTT
.,.,TRBV27,TRBJ2-7,CASSSWTTSREQYF,TGTGCCAGCAGTTCCTGGACTACTAGTAGAGAGCAGTACTTC
.,.,TRBV7-2,TRBJ2-1,CASSLERASYNEQFF,TGTGCCAGCAGCTTAGAAAGAGCCTCCTACAATGAGCAGTTCTTC
TRBD2,.,TRBV10-3,TRBJ2-3,CAISAAGSGGEDTQYF,TGTGCCATCAGTGCCGCAGGTAGCGGGGGAGAAGATACGCAGTATTTT
.,.,TRBV12-3/TRBV12-4,TRBJ2-3,CASRLTRESTDTQYF,TGTGCCAGCAGGCTTACTCGGGAGAGCACAGATACGCAGTATTTT
TRBD2,.,TRBV30,TRBJ2-7,CAWSYGRAGVYEQYF,TGTGCCTGGAGTTACGGACGAGCGGGAGTTTACGAGCAGTACTTC
.,.,TRBV28,TRBJ2-5,CASISRRRGAAETQYF,TGTGCCAGCATTTCCCGTAGACGGGGGGCTGCAGAGACCCAGTACTTC
TRBD2,once,TRBV7-2,TRBJ2-1,CASSLVGGLAGYNEQFF,TGTGCCAGCAGCTTAGTGGGGGGACTAGCGGGGTACAATGAGCAGTTCTTC
TRBD2,.,TRBV20-1,TRBJ2-7,CSALLAGGLTEQYF,TGCAGTGCCCTACTAGCGGGAGGGCTCACCGAGCAGTACTTC
.,.,TRBV6-2/TRBV6-3,TRBJ2-6,CASSYLALRGIGANVLTF,TGTGCCAGCAGTTATCTAGCTCTAAGGGGGATTGGGGCCAACGTCCTGACTTTC
.,few,TRBV12-3/TRBV12-4,TRBJ2-1,CASSLSQVNEQFF,TGTGCCAGCAGTTTATCGCAGGTCAATGAGCAGTTCTTC
.,.,TRBV10-3,TRBJ1-2,CAISESKRGGDYGYTF,TGTGCCATCAGTGAGTCGAAAAGAGGGGGGGACTATGGCTACACCTTC
.,.,TRBV27,TRBJ2-7,CASSTPTGEVFHEQYF,TGTGCCAGCAGTACCCCCACGGGAGAGGTTTTTCATGAGCAGTACTTC
.,.,TRBV4-1,TRBJ1-5,CASSQAAQGNQPQHF,TGCGCCAGCAGCCAAGCAGCACAGGGTAATCAGCCCCAGCATTTT
.,few,TRBV27,TRBJ2-1,CASSLFPLVGNNEQFF,TGTGCCAGCAGTTTATTCCCTCTAGTGGGGAACAATGAGCAGTTCTTC
.,.,TRBV20-1,TRBJ2-5,CSARDSDGQETQYF,TGCAGTGCTAGAGACTCGGACGGTCAAGAGACCCAGTACTTC
.,.,TRBV10-2,TRBJ1-2,CASSESGRNYGYTF,TGCGCCAGCAGTGAGTCGGGCCGGAACTATGGCTACACCTTC
.,.,TRBV5-5,TRBJ2-3,CASSWDGRANTQYF,TGTGCCAGCAGCTGGGACGGACGGGCAAATACGCAGTATTTT
TRBD2,.,TRBV20-1,TRBJ2-5,CSARDDGRIQETQYF,TGCAGTGCTAGAGATGACGGGAGGATCCAAGAGACCCAGTACTTC
TRBD1,.,TRBV28,TRBJ2-3,CASRDTTGGWTDTQYF,TGTGCCAGCAGGGACACAACAGGGGGTTGGACAGATACGCAGTATTTT
TRBD1,few,TRBV29-1,TRBJ2-3,CSVYRDRVGTQYF,TGCAGCGTTTACCGGGACAGGGTGGGGACGCAGTATTTT